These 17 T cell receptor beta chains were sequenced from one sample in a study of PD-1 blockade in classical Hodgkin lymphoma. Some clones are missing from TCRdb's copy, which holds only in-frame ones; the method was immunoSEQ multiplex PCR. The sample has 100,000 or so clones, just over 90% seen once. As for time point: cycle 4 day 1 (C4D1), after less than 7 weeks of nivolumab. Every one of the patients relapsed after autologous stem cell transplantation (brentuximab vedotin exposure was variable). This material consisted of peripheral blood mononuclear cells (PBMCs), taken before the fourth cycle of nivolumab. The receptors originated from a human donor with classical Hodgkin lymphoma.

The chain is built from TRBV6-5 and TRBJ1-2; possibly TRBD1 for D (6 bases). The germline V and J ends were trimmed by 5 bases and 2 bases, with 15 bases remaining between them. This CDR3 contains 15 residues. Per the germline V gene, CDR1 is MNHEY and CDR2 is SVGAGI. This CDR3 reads CASSPQGLWNYGYTF. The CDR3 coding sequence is TGTGCCAGCAGTCCACAGGGTCTATGGAACTATGGCTACACCTTC.

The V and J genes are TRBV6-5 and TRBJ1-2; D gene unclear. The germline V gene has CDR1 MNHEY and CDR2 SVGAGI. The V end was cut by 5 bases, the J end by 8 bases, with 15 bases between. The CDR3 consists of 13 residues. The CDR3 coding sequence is TGTGCCAGCAGTCCCGACGATTTTGAGGGCTACACCTTC. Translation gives CASSPDDFEGYTF.

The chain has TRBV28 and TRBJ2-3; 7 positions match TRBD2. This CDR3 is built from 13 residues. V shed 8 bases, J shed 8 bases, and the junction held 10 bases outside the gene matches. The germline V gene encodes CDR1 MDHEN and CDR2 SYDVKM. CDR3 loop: CASGSGGKGTQYF. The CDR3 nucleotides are TGTGCCAGCGGGTCGGGGGGTAAGGGTACGCAGTATTTT.

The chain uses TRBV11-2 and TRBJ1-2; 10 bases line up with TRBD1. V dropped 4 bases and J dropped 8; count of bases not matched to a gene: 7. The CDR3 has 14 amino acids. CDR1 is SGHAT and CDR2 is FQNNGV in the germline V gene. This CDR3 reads CASSSGQGMNGYTF. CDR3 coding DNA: TGTGCCAGCAGCTCGGGACAGGGGATGAACGGCTACACCTTC.

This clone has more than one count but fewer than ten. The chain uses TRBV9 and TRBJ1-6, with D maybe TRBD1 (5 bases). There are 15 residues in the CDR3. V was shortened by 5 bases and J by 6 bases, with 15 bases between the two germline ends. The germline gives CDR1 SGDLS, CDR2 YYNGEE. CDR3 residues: CASSTTEGLNSPLHF. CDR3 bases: TGTGCCAGCAGTACTACGGAGGGGCTTAATTCACCCCTCCACTTT.

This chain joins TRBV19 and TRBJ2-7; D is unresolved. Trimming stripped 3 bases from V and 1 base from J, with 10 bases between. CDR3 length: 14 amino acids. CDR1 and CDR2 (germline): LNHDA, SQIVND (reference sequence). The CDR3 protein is CASSIGSASYEQYF. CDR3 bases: TGTGCCAGTAGTATTGGTAGTGCATCCTACGAGCAGTACTTC.

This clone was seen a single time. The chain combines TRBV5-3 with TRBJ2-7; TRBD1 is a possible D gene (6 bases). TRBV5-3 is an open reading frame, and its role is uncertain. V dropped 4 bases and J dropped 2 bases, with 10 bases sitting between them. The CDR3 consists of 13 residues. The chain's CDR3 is CARSRGQTYEQYF. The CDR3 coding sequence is TGTGCCAGAAGCCGAGGACAGACCTACGAGCAGTACTTC.

The CDR3 sequence: CASSANRESSYNEQFF. The CDR3 coding sequence is TGTGCCAGCAGCGCCAACAGGGAGAGCTCCTACAATGAGCAGTTCTTC. This rearrangement joins TRBV9 to TRBJ2-1, with D possibly TRBD1 on 6 matching bases. Germline CDR1 SGDLS, CDR2 YYNGEE. V was cut by 3 bases and J by 0 bases, with 13 bases left in between. CDR3 length: 16 residues. Full variable domain (rest looked up from reference TRBV9 and TRBJ2-1): DSGVTQTPKHLITATGQRVTLRCSPRSGDLSVYWYQQSLDQGLQFLIQYYNGEERAKGNILERFSAQQFPDLHSELNLSSLELGDSALYFCASSANRESSYNEQFFGPGTRLTVL.

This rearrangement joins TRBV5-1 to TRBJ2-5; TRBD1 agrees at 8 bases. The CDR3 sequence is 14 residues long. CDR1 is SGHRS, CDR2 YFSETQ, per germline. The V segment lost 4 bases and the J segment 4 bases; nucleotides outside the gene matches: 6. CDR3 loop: CASSARGQGETQYF. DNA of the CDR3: TGCGCCAGCAGCGCCAGGGGGCAAGGAGAGACCCAGTACTTC.

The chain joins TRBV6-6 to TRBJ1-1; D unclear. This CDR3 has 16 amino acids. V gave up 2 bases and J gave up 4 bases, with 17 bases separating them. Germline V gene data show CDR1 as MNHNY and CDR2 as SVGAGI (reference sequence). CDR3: CASSYAFRRDGTEAFF. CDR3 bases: TGTGCCAGCAGTTACGCTTTTAGGAGGGATGGCACTGAAGCTTTCTTT.

The CDR3 sequence: CASIPGTGASSYEQYF. The DNA of the CDR3 is TGTGCCAGCATCCCGGGGACGGGGGCAAGCTCCTACGAGCAGTACTTC. V usage is TRBV5-4 and J usage is TRBJ2-7; possibly TRBD1 or TRBD2 for D (6 bases each). Between the trimmed V and J ends, which lost 6 bases and 0 bases, there was a span of 19 bases. This CDR3 region has 16 residues. Germline-derived CDR1 and CDR2 are SGHNT and YYREEE (reference sequence).

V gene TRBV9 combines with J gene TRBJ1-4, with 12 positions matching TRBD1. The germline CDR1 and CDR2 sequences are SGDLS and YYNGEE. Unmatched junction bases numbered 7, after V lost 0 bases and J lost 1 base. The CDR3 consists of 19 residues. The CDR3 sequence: CASSVGGQGAGGTNEKLFF. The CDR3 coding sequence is TGTGCCAGCAGCGTAGGGGGACAGGGGGCGGGTGGAACTAATGAAAAACTGTTTTTT.

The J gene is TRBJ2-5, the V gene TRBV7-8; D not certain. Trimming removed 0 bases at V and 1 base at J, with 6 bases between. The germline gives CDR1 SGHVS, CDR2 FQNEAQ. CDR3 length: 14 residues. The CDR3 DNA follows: TGTGCCAGCAGCTTAGCTGGCAGCCAAGAGACCCAGTACTTC. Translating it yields CASSLAGSQETQYF.

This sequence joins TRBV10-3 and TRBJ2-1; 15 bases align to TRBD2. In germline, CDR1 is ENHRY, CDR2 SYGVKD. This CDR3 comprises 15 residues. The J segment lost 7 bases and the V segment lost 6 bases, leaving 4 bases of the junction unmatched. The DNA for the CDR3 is TGTGCCATCAGCGGCGGGACTAGCGGGGGGAATGAGCAGTTCTTC. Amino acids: CAISGGTSGGNEQFF.

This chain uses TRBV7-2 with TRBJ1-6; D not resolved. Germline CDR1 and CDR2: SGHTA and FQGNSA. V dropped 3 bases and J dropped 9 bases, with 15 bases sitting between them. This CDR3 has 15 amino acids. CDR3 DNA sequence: TGTGCCAGCAGCTTTGCTGGACTAACGGCTTCACCCCTCCACTTT. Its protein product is CASSFAGLTASPLHF.

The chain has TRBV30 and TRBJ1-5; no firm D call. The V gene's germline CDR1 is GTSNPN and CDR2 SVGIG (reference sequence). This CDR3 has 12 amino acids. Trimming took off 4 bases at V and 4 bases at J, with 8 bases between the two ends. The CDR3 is CAWMGSNQPQHF. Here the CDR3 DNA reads TGTGCCTGGATGGGCTCAAATCAGCCCCAGCATTTT.

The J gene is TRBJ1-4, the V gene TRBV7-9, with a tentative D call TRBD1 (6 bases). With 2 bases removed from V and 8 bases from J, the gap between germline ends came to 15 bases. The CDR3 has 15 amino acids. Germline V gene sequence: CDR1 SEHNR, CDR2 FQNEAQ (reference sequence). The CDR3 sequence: CASSLTGGEGEKLFF. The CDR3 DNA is TGTGCCAGCAGCTTAACTGGGGGCGAAGGGGAAAAACTGTTTTTT.